This T cell receptor beta chain comes out of a study of CXCR3-negative and CXCR3-positive naive CD8 T cells (dated by TCRdb to about 2019). Background on the whole study: In total, approximately 140 million TRB reads were obtained, which works out to roughly 1.5 +/- 0.3 million reads per library. The diversity and physicochemical repertoire analyses included more than ten donors pooled from two independent experiments. TRBV-TRBJ cluster analysis included naive subsets from 5 donors and memory cells from 3 donors.

A note on this clonotype: Its antigen is still unknown.

Overall study outcomes, separate from this receptor: Repertoire diversity was comparably high in both naive subsets but much lower in memory CD8+ T cells. Within the same donor, TRBV-TRBJ usage looked similar between naive CXCR3-negative and CXCR3-positive cells, but memory cells had distinct patterns. TRB CDR3s from CXCR3-positive naive cells showed higher hydrophobicity (lower Kidera factor 4), lower energy, and higher strength and volume indices than CXCR3-negative naive cells. Because surface CD5, which is linked to self-reactivity in mice, was comparable between the naive subsets, TCR interaction strength was also inferred from TRB CDR3 physicochemical properties. Because CXCR3 expression was partially decreased after cryopreservation, freshly isolated PBMCs were used for most assays.

Each CD8+ T cell subset was flow-sorted in triplicate, and 250,000 to 350,000 cells per subset were placed directly into RLT lysis buffer. Naive CD8+ T cells were defined stringently as CD45RO-CCR7+CD27+CD95- to exclude memory contaminants. Peripheral blood mononuclear cells were isolated from buffy coats by standard density gradient centrifugation. A FACSAria III was used to flow-sort naive CD8+ T cells into CXCR3-negative and CXCR3-positive populations. Total RNA was extracted from sorted cells with an RNeasy Mini Kit. Sequenced using a NextSeq 550. The Human TCR Profiling Kit (MiLaboratory) was used to make UMI-labeled 5' RACE TRB cDNA libraries. cDNA synthesis used the entire amount of extracted RNA, and PCR amplification then used the entire amount of cDNA produced. Libraries were prepared in parallel with an identical number of PCR cycles. Per the original workflow: With a minimum of two reads required per UMI, MIGEC and MiXCR pulled out about 49,000 +/- 11,000 unique UMI-labeled TRB cDNA molecules from each library. Each library averaged about 40,000 +/- 10,000 functional in-frame TRB CDR3 nucleotide clonotypes without stop codons. After downsampling to 5000 UMI-labeled TRB molecules per sample, diversity metrics such as normalized Shannon-Wiener and Chao1 were calculated in VDJtools. VDJtools was used to calculate clonotype-size-weighted physicochemical properties of the central five CDR3 residues, namely interaction energy, strength, volume and Kidera factor 4. Once TCRdb had reprocessed the reads, it stored one entry per CDR3 protein sequence and supplied no DNA. The V and J calls come from TCRdb's annotation, not from the publication. The table for this sample lists roughly 100,000 distinct CDR3 sequences. Of the sample, approximately 1% is held by the ten largest clones.

The germline V gene (reference sequence) gives CDR1 as DFQATT and CDR2 as SNEGSKA. The CDR3, cysteine through phenylalanine, is 16 amino acids long. No DNA has been recorded. The rearranged chain carries TRBV20-1 and TRBJ2-7; checking the TCRdb D call of TRBD2 is not possible without DNA. The sequencing input was naive CXCR3- CD8+ T cells from blood. This sample's cell subset or site label indicates: CD45RO-CCR7+CD27+CD95- naive CD8+ T cells lacking CXCR3 (TNR3-). The TCR sequence derives from a human donor in good health. Some clones in this sample may be carry-over from other donors' samples. The CDR3 is CNARPTSRLYSYEQYF.